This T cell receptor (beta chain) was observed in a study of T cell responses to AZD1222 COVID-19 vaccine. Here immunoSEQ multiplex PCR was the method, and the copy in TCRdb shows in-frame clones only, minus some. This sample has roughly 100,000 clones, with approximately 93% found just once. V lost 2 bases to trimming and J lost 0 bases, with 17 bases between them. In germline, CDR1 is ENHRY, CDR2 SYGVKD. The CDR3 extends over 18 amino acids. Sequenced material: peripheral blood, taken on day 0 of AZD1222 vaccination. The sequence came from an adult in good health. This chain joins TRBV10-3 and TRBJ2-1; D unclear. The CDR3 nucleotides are TGTGCCATCAGTGAGCTTGCGAACCATAAGAGCTCCTACAATGAGCAGTTCTTC. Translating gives CAISELANHKSSYNEQFF.